These 13 T cell receptor beta chains were sequenced from one sample in a study of patients and donors after allogeneic stem cell transplantation. TCRdb recomputed calls from the RT-PCR reads with MiXCR, one row per CDR3 protein. The sample has about 960,000 distinct CDR3 sequences; roughly 18% are singletons. The sample taken for sequencing was blood, either unsorted or a sorted T cell fraction (not recorded which). The receptors stem from a human donor who was either an allogeneic HSCT recipient or a stem cell or donor lymphocyte infusion donor (not recorded which). It is not recorded whose cells these are; they may come from a transplant donor.

The chain joins TRBV9 to TRBJ2-5, with a weak D call TRBD2 (5 bases). Germline assignment: CDR1 SGDLS and CDR2 YYNGEE. CDR3 size: 17 residues. The ends were cut back, 0 bases at V and 0 bases at J, with 15 bases in the middle. The CDR3 DNA sequence: TGTGCCAGCAGCGTAGGTTGGCGAGCGGAGTACCAAGAGACCCAGTACTTC. It encodes CASSVGWRAEYQETQYF.

In its sample, this clonotype was seen a few times. The CDR3 loop is CASSIGLRLAGGNEQFF. In DNA form, the CDR3 reads TGTGCCAGTAGTATTGGGCTAAGACTAGCGGGGGGCAATGAGCAGTTCTTC. The chain combines TRBV19 with TRBJ2-1; 13 nucleotides align to TRBD2. The CDR3 totals 17 residues. The V gene end was trimmed by 3 bases and the J gene end by 6 bases; junction bases not matched to a gene: 8. Germline CDR1 LNHDA, CDR2 SQIVND (reference sequence).

The chain combines TRBV20-1 with TRBJ1-3; D is possibly TRBD1 (6 bases). Germline V gives CDR1 DFQATT, CDR2 SNEGSKA (reference sequence). The V end lost 3 bases, the J end lost 4 bases, and 13 bases lay between the germline ends. The CDR3 has 14 amino acids. The CDR3 DNA sequence: TGCAGTGCTAGCACAGGGCCTTCAGGAAACACCATATATTTT. Protein: CSASTGPSGNTIYF.

This clonotype was detected a few times. The chain employs TRBV5-1 and TRBJ1-1; a weak D match, TRBD1 (6 bases). This CDR3 contains 16 residues. The germline gives CDR1 SGHRS, CDR2 YFSETQ. Trimming removed 4 bases at V and 1 base at J, with 17 bases between. CDR3 loop: CASSLPDRNPNTEAFF. For the CDR3, the DNA is TGCGCCAGCAGCCTACCAGACAGGAATCCGAACACTGAAGCTTTCTTT. The full variable domain, its missing parts supplied by reference TRBV5-1 and TRBJ1-1, is KAGVTQTPRYLIKTRGQQVTLSCSPISGHRSVSWYQQTPGQGLQFLFEYFSETQRNKGNFPGRFSGRQFSNSRSEMNVSTLELGDSALYLCASSLPDRNPNTEAFFGQGTRLTVV.

The table lists this clonotype with a few counts. The chain couples TRBV18 to TRBJ2-7; the match to TRBD2 covers 7 bases. The CDR3 has 15 amino acids. V was pared by 0 bases and J by 3 bases, with 5 bases of the junction left unmatched. Germline V gene sequence: CDR1 KGHSH, CDR2 LQKENI. The CDR3 protein is CASSPPGSSGYEQYF. The CDR3 nucleotides are TGTGCCAGCTCACCACCGGGGTCTAGCGGCTACGAGCAGTACTTC.

In this sample, this clonotype turned up a few times. The chain recombines TRBV3-1 with TRBJ2-2, with TRBD2 identical over 12 bases. This CDR3 has 18 amino acids. V shed 0 bases, J shed 5 bases, and the junction held 7 bases outside the gene matches. Germline CDR1 and CDR2: LGHDT and YNNKEL (reference sequence). The CDR3 region has the DNA TGTGCCAGCAGCCAAGAAACTCGACTAGCGGGAGTTACCGGGGAGCTGTTTTTT. Amino acids: CASSQETRLAGVTGELFF.

This clonotype was counted at least ten times. The chain links TRBV5-6 to TRBJ2-3; the D call may be TRBD1 or TRBD2 (5 bases each). The CDR3 spans 14 residues. Trimming left V 4 bases short and J 6 bases short, with 15 bases between. Germline assignment: CDR1 SGHDT and CDR2 YYEEEE. The CDR3, as DNA: TGTGCCAGCAGCATCGGGACCGCCGAGGATACGCAGTATTTT. This translates into CASSIGTAEDTQYF. Based on the CDR3 plus reference TRBV5-6 and TRBJ2-3, the full variable domain is DAGVTQSPTHLIKTRGQQVTLRCSPKSGHDTVSWYQQALGQGPQFIFQYYEEEERQRGNFPDRFSGHQFPNYSSELNVNALLLGDSALYLCASSIGTAEDTQYFGPGTRLTVL.

The V gene is TRBV10-2, the J gene TRBJ1-1; D call uncertain. Germline V gene lookup returns CDR1 WSHSY and CDR2 SAAADI. Trimming took 2 bases from V and 3 from J, leaving 16 bases between them. The CDR3 consists of 16 residues. CDR3 region: CASSEVKTVTYTEAFF. The CDR3 nucleotides read TGCGCCAGCAGTGAGGTGAAAACGGTCACTTACACTGAAGCTTTCTTT.

The chain recombines TRBV24-1 with TRBJ1-2, with no clear D. The CDR3 sequence is 11 residues long. Trimming left V 2 bases short and J 8 bases short, with 5 bases between. Germline lookup yields CDR1 KGHDR and CDR2 SFDVKD. The CDR3 region has the DNA TGTGCCACCAGTGATTATCTCGGCTACACCTTC. Its protein product is CATSDYLGYTF.

This clonotype was counted between two and nine times. This rearrangement joins TRBV4-1 to TRBJ1-5, with D possibly TRBD1 on 6 matching bases. The length of the CDR3 is 17 residues. In germline, CDR1 is MGHRA, CDR2 YSYEKL. V lost 1 base, J lost 2 bases, and 15 bases lay in between. CDR3 DNA sequence: TGCGCCAGCAGCCAAGGCCGAGGGGGTCAGGGCAATCAGCCCCAGCATTTT. It is translated as CASSQGRGGQGNQPQHF.

The chain combines TRBV27 with TRBJ2-2; no firm D call. Germline CDR1 is MNHEY and CDR2 is SMNVEV (reference sequence). V dropped 6 bases and J dropped 2 bases, with 16 bases sitting between them. This CDR3 is built from 16 residues. The CDR3: CASRSGTLFNTGELFF. In DNA, the CDR3 is TGTGCCAGCAGAAGTGGCACCCTCTTTAACACCGGGGAGCTGTTTTTT.

The chain combines TRBV6-5 with TRBJ1-5; D remains ambiguous. V lost 2 bases, J lost 3 bases, and 14 bases lay in between. The CDR3 loop spans 16 amino acids. Germline loops: CDR1 MNHEY, CDR2 SVGAGI. Here the CDR3 reads CASSYGLLRDNQPQHF. The DNA for the CDR3 is TGTGCCAGCAGTTACGGTCTACTCCGGGACAATCAGCCCCAGCATTTT.

The table lists this clonotype with many counts. The genes are TRBV12-3 or TRBV12-4 and TRBJ2-2, with D possibly being TRBD2 (6 bases). The CDR3 runs to 14 residues. V was cut by 6 bases and J by 6 bases, with 14 bases left in between. The CDR3 DNA follows: TGTGCCAGCAGCCCGGGGACTTGGGCCGGGGAGCTGTTTTTT. Its translation is CASSPGTWAGELFF.